The present TCR beta chain was sequenced within a study of T cells in Graves' hyperthyroidism and ophthalmopathy. The TCR beta CDR3 regions underwent amplification using RNA transcripts as the source. HTBI primers drove first-round RT-PCR of the TCR CDR3. TCRdb called the multiplex PCR reads again in MiXCR, with one record for every CDR3 protein. The sample yields under 550,000 distinct CDR3 sequences, about 20% seen once. Germline V gives CDR1 SQVTM, CDR2 ANQGSEA. The CDR3 extends over 14 amino acids. V shed 0 bases, J shed 6 bases, and the junction held 4 bases outside the gene matches. This clonotype came up a few times.

This clonotype was obtained from a man in his forties with Graves' ophthalmopathy. V is TRBV29-1 and J is TRBJ2-1; 8 nucleotides line up with TRBD2. The specimen sequenced was blood. The CDR3 DNA follows: TGCAGCGTTGAAGAAAGCGGGAGTTCCAATGAGCAGTTCTTC. Amino acids: CSVEESGSSNEQFF.